Listed below are T cell receptor beta chains from one sample, sequenced in a study of circulating and synovial CD4+ cells in juvenile arthritis. Some clones are missing from TCRdb's copy, which holds only in-frame ones; the method was immunoSEQ multiplex PCR. The table lists 2,200 or so clones, 91% of them singletons. The sequencing sample was made of HLA-DR+ CD4+ T cells from blood. These receptors all stem from a human donor with juvenile idiopathic arthritis. Each CDR3 is given with its conserved first and last residue. D genes are given only for firm matches. Expanded clones are given a class, and other clones once, few, many or no size at all.

v_call	cdr3_length	d_call	j_call	clone_size	cdr3_nt	cdr3_aa
TRBV4-1	15	TRBD1	TRBJ1-4	few	TGCGCCAGCAGCCTTGGGGACAGGGCGGCCGAAAAACTGTTTTTT	CASSLGDRAAEKLFF
TRBV9	14	TRBD1	TRBJ1-2	once	TGTGCCAGCAGCCCCCCCACAGGGGGCTATGGCTACACCTTC	CASSPPTGGYGYTF
TRBV18	16	TRBD2	TRBJ2-7	NA	TGTGCCAGCTCACCGGGGGGGGAGCCTACCCACTACGAGCAGTACTTC	CASSPGGEPTHYEQYF
TRBV5-6	12	NA	TRBJ1-1	NA	TGTGCCAGCAGACGGGGTCGACAGGCGGCTTTCTTT	CASRRGRQAAFF
TRBV13	12	NA	TRBJ2-7	NA	TGTGCCAGCAGCTCCCACTACGACGAGCAGTACTTC	CASSSHYDEQYF
TRBV6-4	12	NA	TRBJ2-1	few	TGTGCCAGCAGCGACGGCAGGAATGAGCAGTTCTTC	CASSDGRNEQFF
TRBV4-3	13	TRBD1	TRBJ1-2	NA	TGCGCCAGCAGCCCGGGACAGGGATATGGCTACACCTTC	CASSPGQGYGYTF
TRBV19	14	NA	TRBJ1-6	NA	TGTGCCAGTAGGAACAGGGACCATAATTCACCCCTCCACTTT	CASRNRDHNSPLHF
TRBV7-3	15	TRBD2	TRBJ2-5	NA	TGTGCCAGCAGCTCCGTAGCGGGAACTCAAGAGACCCAGTACTTC	CASSSVAGTQETQYF
TRBV7-2	16	TRBD2	TRBJ2-5	NA	TGTGCCAGCAGGCTTTCCATCGGACTAGGCCAAGAGACCCAGTACTTC	CASRLSIGLGQETQYF
TRBV5-3	15	TRBD1	TRBJ1-5	NA	TGTGCCAGAAGACCCCCGGGACAGGGATCTCAGCCCCAGCATTTT	CARRPPGQGSQPQHF
TRBV6-6	15	NA	TRBJ2-7	NA	TGTGCCAGCAGTTACTCCCGACAGGGAGGCAACGAGCAGTACTTC	CASSYSRQGGNEQYF
TRBV5-1	14	TRBD2	TRBJ2-3	once	TGCGCCAGCAGCGGAACGGGGGGACCAGATACGCAGTGTTTT	CASSGTGGPDTQCF
TRBV5-1	14	TRBD1	TRBJ1-1	NA	TGCGCCAGCAGCCGTAGACAGGGGACCCCTGAAGCTTTCTTT	CASSRRQGTPEAFF
TRBV6-1	14	NA	TRBJ2-3	NA	TGTGCCAGCAGTGACCTCGCGACACGGCATACGCAGTATTTT	CASSDLATRHTQYF
TRBV11-2	14	TRBD1	TRBJ1-1	NA	TGTGCCAGCAGCCCCCCCGGGACAGGGGCAGATGTTTTCTTT	CASSPPGTGADVFF
TRBV7-2	11	NA	TRBJ2-1	NA	TGTGCCAGCAGCTTCGGGAATGAGCAGCTCTTC	CASSFGNEQLF
TRBV11-2	16	NA	TRBJ2-3	NA	TGTGCCAGCAGCTTACTCCAGGTCTCTAGCACAGATACGCAGTATTTT	CASSLLQVSSTDTQYF
TRBV30	13	NA	TRBJ2-3	NA	TGTGCCTGGAGTGTCGGGGTGCCAGATACGCAGTATTTT	CAWSVGVPDTQYF
TRBV11-3	13	NA	TRBJ1-2	NA	TGTGCCAGCAGCTCCGTAGCTAACTATGGCTACACCTTC	CASSSVANYGYTF
TRBV19	14	NA	TRBJ1-4	NA	TGTGCCAGTAGTTTCGCAGGGTCATATGAAAAACTGTTTTTT	CASSFAGSYEKLFF
TRBV15	13	NA	TRBJ1-1	NA	TGTGCCACCAGCAGAGGCAGGGCCCGTGTAGCTTTCTTT	CATSRGRARVAFF
TRBV29-1	14	TRBD1	TRBJ1-1	once	TGCAGCGTTGAAGAGGGACAGGGGTACACTGAAGCTTTCTTT	CSVEEGQGYTEAFF
TRBV5-1	15	TRBD1	TRBJ1-5	NA	TGCGCCAGCAGCACAGGGGACGGAAGCAATCAGCCCCAGCATTTT	CASSTGDGSNQPQHF
TRBV5-1	14	NA	TRBJ2-3	NA	TGCGCCAGCAGCCCCGGGACCCAGGGGGATACGCAGTATTTT	CASSPGTQGDTQYF
TRBV5-4	18	TRBD2	TRBJ2-5	NA	TGTGCCAGCAGCAGCGGACTAGCGGGGGGGTCGTACCAAGAGACCCAGTACTTC	CASSSGLAGGSYQETQYF
TRBV28	14	TRBD1	TRBJ1-2	NA	TGTGCCAGCAGTCTGACAGGGGGGGGCTATGGCTACACCTTC	CASSLTGGGYGYTF
TRBV2	13	TRBD1	TRBJ2-7	NA	TGTGCCAGCAGGGGGACAGGGAGGTACGAGCAGTACTTC	CASRGTGRYEQYF
TRBV4-3	15	NA	TRBJ1-2	NA	TGCGCCAGCAGCCAAGGAGTCGCGGCCGACAGTCCCTACACCTTC	CASSQGVAADSPYTF
TRBV11-2	16	NA	TRBJ2-3	NA	TGTGCCAGCAGCTTAGATCCCCCGCGAGTTCCAGATACGCAGTATTTT	CASSLDPPRVPDTQYF
TRBV10-3	18	TRBD1	TRBJ1-3	NA	TGTGCCATCAGTGCGTACGGGACAGCTTCGAGCTCTGGAAACACCATATATTTT	CAISAYGTASSSGNTIYF
TRBV5-1	15	NA	TRBJ2-2	NA	TGCGCCAGCAGCTTGGCAGTAACGAACACCGGGGAGCTGTTTTTT	CASSLAVTNTGELFF
TRBV30	14	TRBD1	TRBJ1-2	NA	TGTGCCTGGAGTGTGTTACAGGGGAAGAGTGGCTACACCTTC	CAWSVLQGKSGYTF
TRBV11-1	16	TRBD2	TRBJ2-2	NA	TGTGCCAGCAGCTTATACGGCGGGGGGCGAACCGGGGAGCTGTTTTTT	CASSLYGGGRTGELFF
TRBV28	17	TRBD2	TRBJ2-3	once	TGTGCCAGTACAGGACTAGCGGGGGGGCCGAGCGCAGATACGCAGTATTTT	CASTGLAGGPSADTQYF
TRBV13	12	NA	TRBJ1-2	NA	TGTGCCAGCAGCTTACTGAACTATGGCTACACCTTC	CASSLLNYGYTF
TRBV28	17	NA	TRBJ2-1	NA	TGTGCCAGCAGTTTGAGTCAAAGGGGCGGGATCTACAATGAGCAGTTCTTC	CASSLSQRGGIYNEQFF
TRBV28	12	TRBD1	TRBJ1-1	NA	TGTGCCAGCAGGGGACAGGTCCCTCGGGCTTTCTTT	CASRGQVPRAFF
TRBV27	19	TRBD1	TRBJ1-5	NA	TGTGCCAGCAGTCCCGGACAGGGAAGAGGGGTGGTTGGCAATCAGCCCCAGCATTTT	CASSPGQGRGVVGNQPQHF
TRBV28	16	NA	TRBJ2-5	once	TGTGCCAGCAGTTTGGTGGGACTCGGAGCTCAGGGGACCCAGTACTTC	CASSLVGLGAQGTQYF
TRBV19	16	TRBD2	TRBJ2-4	few	TGTGCCAGTAGTTTCCTAGCGGGGGGACGCGCAAACATTCAGTACTTC	CASSFLAGGRANIQYF
TRBV7-9	14	NA	TRBJ2-3	NA	TGTGCCAGCAGCTTAGTGCGGGGCGCAGATACGCAGTATTTT	CASSLVRGADTQYF
TRBV5-1	16	NA	TRBJ1-4	NA	TGCGCCAGCAGCCGGGGGTTTGGCGCAACTAATGAAAAACTGTTTTTT	CASSRGFGATNEKLFF